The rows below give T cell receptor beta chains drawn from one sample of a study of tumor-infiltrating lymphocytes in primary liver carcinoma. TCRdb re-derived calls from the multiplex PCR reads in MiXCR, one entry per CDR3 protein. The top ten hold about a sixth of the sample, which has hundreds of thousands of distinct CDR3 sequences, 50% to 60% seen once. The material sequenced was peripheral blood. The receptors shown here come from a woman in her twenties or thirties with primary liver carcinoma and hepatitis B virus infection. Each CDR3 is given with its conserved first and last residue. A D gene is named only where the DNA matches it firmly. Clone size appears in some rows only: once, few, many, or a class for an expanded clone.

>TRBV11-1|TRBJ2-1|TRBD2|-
TGTGCCAGCAGTTTTAAGTCCGGGAGGGACCTCCGGAATGAGCAGTTCTTC
CASSFKSGRDLRNEQFF
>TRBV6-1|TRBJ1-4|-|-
TGTGCCAGCAAATGGGCCGGTGAAAAACTGTTTTTT
CASKWAGEKLFF
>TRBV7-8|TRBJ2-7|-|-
TGTGCCAGCAGCTTAGCCGAGAAGAACTACGAGCAGTACTTC
CASSLAEKNYEQYF
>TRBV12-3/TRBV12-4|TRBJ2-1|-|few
TGTGCCAGCAGTTTAGGGGCAGAATACAATGAGCAGTTCTTC
CASSLGAEYNEQFF
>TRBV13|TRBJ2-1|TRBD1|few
TGTGCCAGCAGCTTATATTTTCGTGGGGACAGAGCGGTTGAGCAGTTCTTC
CASSLYFRGDRAVEQFF
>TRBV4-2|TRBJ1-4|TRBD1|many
TGTGCCAGCAGCCAGGGAACAGGGGACGAAAAACTGTTTTTT
CASSQGTGDEKLFF
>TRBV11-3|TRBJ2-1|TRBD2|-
TGTGCCATCAGCTTAGGGGCGGGGGGCTACAATAAGCAGTTCTTC
CAISLGAGGYNKQFF
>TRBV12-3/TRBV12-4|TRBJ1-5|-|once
TGTGCCAGCAGTTTCAGGGCGTCGGAGCAGCCCCAACATTTT
CASSFRASEQPQHF
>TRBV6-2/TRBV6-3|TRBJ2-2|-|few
TGTGCCAGCAGTTACTACAGTACCGGGGAGCTGTTTTTT
CASSYYSTGELFF
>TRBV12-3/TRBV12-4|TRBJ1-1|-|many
TGTGCCAGCAAAAGATGGGAGGCTGAAGCTTTCTTT
CASKRWEAEAFF
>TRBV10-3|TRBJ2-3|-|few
TGTGCCATCAATCCGACTCGTGCCCTGAGCACAGATACGCAGTATTTT
CAINPTRALSTDTQYF
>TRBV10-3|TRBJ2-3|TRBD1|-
TGTGCCATCAGCTACCAGGGGGTAGGCACAGATACGCAGTATTTT
CAISYQGVGTDTQYF
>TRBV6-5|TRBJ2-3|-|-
TGTGCCAGCAGCAACAGGCCTCGAGACACAGATACGCAGTATTTT
CASSNRPRDTDTQYF
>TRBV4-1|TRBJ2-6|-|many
TGCGCCAGCAGCCAGAGGGGGTCCGGGGCCAACGTCCTGACTTTC
CASSQRGSGANVLTF
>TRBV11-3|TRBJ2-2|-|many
TGTGCCAGCAAAGGCGGGCAGGGAGATGCCGGGGAGCTGTTTTTT
CASKGGQGDAGELFF
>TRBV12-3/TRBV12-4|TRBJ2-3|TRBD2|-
TGTGCCAGCACCCGAATGGCAGGACTAGGGTTATCAGATACGCAGTATTTT
CASTRMAGLGLSDTQYF
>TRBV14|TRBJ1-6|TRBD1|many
TGTGCCAGCAGCCAGACAGGGAGGAATTCACCCCTCCACTTT
CASSQTGRNSPLHF
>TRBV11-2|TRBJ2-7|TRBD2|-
TGTACCAGCAGATTGGTACTGGACGATGGGAGGGCCGTCTACTTC
CTSRLVLDDGRAVYF
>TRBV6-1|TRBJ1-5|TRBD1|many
TGTGCCAGCAGTGCCCAGACAGGGGCGAGGTTTCGACAGCCCCAGCATTTT
CASSAQTGARFRQPQHF
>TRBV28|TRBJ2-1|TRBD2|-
TGTGCCAGCAGTCCCCATATGAGCGGGAGGACTAATGAGCAGTTCTTC
CASSPHMSGRTNEQFF
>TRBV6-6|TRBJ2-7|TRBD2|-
TGTGCCACCCCATCCGGGACTAGTAACGAGCAGTACTTC
CATPSGTSNEQYF
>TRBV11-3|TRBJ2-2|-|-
TGTGCCAGCGGCCATCTAGCGAACATCGGGGAGCTGTTTTTT
CASGHLANIGELFF
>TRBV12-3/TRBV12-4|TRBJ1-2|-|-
TGTGCCAGCAGTCTCCTACGGGATTATGACTACACCTTC
CASSLLRDYDYTF
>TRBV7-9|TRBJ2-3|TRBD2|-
TGTGCCACCAGCTTAGCCCCCGGGACTAGCTTGGATACGCAGTATTTT
CATSLAPGTSLDTQYF
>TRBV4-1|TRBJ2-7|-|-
TGCGCCAGCAGCCAGGCCCCCGGCGAGCAGTGCTTC
CASSQAPGEQCF
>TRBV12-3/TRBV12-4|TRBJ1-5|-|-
TGTGCCAGCAGGGAAAAAGGACGTACGGGATTTCAGCCCCAGCATTTT
CASREKGRTGFQPQHF
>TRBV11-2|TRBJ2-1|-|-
TGTGCTAGCAGCTTAGCGGCTGGCGGGAACAGTGAGCAGTTCTTC
CASSLAAGGNSEQFF
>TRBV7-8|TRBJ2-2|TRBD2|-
TGTGCCAGCAGCTTCGGACTAGCGATCATCGGGGAGCTGTTTTTT
CASSFGLAIIGELFF
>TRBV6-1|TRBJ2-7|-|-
TGTGCCAGCAGTGAAGGTTCAACAGGGCGGAGCGAGCAGTACTTC
CASSEGSTGRSEQYF
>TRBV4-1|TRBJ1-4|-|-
TGCGCCAGCAGCCGGCCGGGGGAAAAACTGTTTTTT
CASSRPGEKLFF
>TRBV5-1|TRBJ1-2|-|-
TGCGCCAGCAGCTTGGGGATAACTGATGGCTACACCTTC
CASSLGITDGYTF
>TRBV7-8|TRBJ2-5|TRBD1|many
TGTGCCAGCAGTACAGGGGTCGAGACCCAGTACTTC
CASSTGVETQYF
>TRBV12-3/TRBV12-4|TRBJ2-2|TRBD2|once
TGTGCCAGCAATCCCTGGAGAGCGGGAAACACCGGGGAGCTGTTTTTT
CASNPWRAGNTGELFF
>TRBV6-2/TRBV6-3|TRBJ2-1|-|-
TGTGCCACCATCGTGGGACTTAGCTCCTACAATGAGCAGTTCTTC
CATIVGLSSYNEQFF